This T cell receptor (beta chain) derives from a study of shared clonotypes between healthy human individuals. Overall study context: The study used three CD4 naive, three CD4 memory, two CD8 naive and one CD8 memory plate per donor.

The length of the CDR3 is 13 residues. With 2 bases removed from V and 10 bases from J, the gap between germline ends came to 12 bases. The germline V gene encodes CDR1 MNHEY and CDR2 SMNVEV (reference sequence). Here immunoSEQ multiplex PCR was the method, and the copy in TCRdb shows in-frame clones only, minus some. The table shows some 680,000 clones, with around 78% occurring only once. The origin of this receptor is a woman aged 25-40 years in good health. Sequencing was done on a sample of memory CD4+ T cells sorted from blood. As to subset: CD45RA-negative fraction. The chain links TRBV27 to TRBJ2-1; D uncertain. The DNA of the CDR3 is TGTGCCAGCAGTTTACCTAGTGGGTCCGAGCAGTTCTTC. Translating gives CASSLPSGSEQFF.